The 6 T cell receptor beta chains below were found in one sample sequenced in a study of T cells in Graves' hyperthyroidism and ophthalmopathy. TCR beta CDR3 sequences were amplified from RNA transcripts. HTBI primers were used for first-round RT-PCR of the TCR CDR3. Each CDR3 protein gets one entry after TCRdb re-called the multiplex PCR reads with MiXCR. The data contain 350,000 or so distinct CDR3 sequences, roughly 15% of them seen just once; the ten biggest clones take up about a third. Sequenced material: blood. The receptors here all came from a woman aged 25 to 45 with Graves' hyperthyroidism that later progressed to Graves' ophthalmopathy.

This clonotype occurred many times. This sequence joins TRBV2 and TRBJ1-2; a weak D match, TRBD1 (6 bases). The CDR3 covers 17 residues. Germline assignment: CDR1 SNHLY and CDR2 FYNNEI. Trimming shortened V by 3 bases and J by 6 bases, and 23 bases separated the two germline ends. Here the CDR3 DNA reads TGTGCCAGCAGTGACTTTAACCGCCCAACAGGGTCCCATGGCTACACCTTC. The encoded protein is CASSDFNRPTGSHGYTF.

Here the CDR3 reads CASSLGPIKSGEKLFF. The DNA of the CDR3 is TGTGCCAGCAGTTTAGGGCCCATTAAGAGTGGCGAAAAACTGTTTTTT. The J gene is TRBJ1-4, the V gene TRBV12-3 or TRBV12-4, with D unresolved. Trimming removed 1 base at V and 8 bases at J, with 17 bases between. The CDR3 runs to 16 residues.

This clonotype was seen at least ten times. This chain uses TRBV11-2 with TRBJ2-7; D perhaps matches TRBD1 (7 bases). Germline V CDR1 and CDR2: SGHAT, FQNNGV. The CDR3 has 17 residues. Trimming stripped 1 base from V and 6 bases from J, with 22 bases between. Written as DNA, the CDR3 is TGTGCCAGCAGCTTAGGGACCCAGGGGGGCCGCGGCTCCGAGCAGTACTTC. Its protein product is CASSLGTQGGRGSEQYF.

The chain has TRBV20-1 and TRBJ2-5; D unclear. The CDR3 sequence is 11 residues long. V shed 3 bases and J shed 2 bases, with 4 bases lying between them. The germline gives CDR1 DFQATT, CDR2 SNEGSKA (reference sequence). The CDR3 sequence is CSARDQETQYF. In DNA form, the CDR3 reads TGCAGTGCTAGGGATCAAGAGACCCAGTACTTC.

This clonotype showed up many times. This chain links TRBV7-3 with TRBJ2-2, with no clear D. CDR1 is SGHTA and CDR2 is FQGTGA in the germline V gene. Trimming removed 10 bases at V and 2 bases at J, with 17 bases between. The CDR3 loop spans 15 amino acids. In DNA form, the CDR3 reads TGTGCCATCTTGCCCCGGGCCGTCAACACCGGGGAGCTGTTTTTT. As protein: CAILPRAVNTGELFF.

This clonotype showed up many times. The chain carries TRBV2 and TRBJ1-2, with D possibly being TRBD1 (6 bases). The CDR3 covers 14 residues. The germline V gene has CDR1 SNHLY and CDR2 FYNNEI. Trimming left V 3 bases short and J 11 bases short, with 19 bases between. This chain's CDR3 is CASSDPGQGLGYTF. For the CDR3, the DNA is TGTGCCAGCAGTGATCCGGGACAAGGCCTTGGTTACACCTTC.